Below are 28 T cell receptor beta chains sequenced from a single sample in a study of blood T cell repertoires in COVID-19. Clones were read by immunoSEQ multiplex PCR, and TCRdb kept only the in-frame ones, dropping some. The sample has 350,000 to 500,000 clones; 70% to 90% are singletons. The sample taken for sequencing was PBMCs or T cells enriched from blood (not recorded which). The receptor source for this set is a woman aged 18-29 years who had been exposed to COVID-19.

The V gene is TRBV5-1, the J gene TRBJ1-4, with 9 nucleotides matching TRBD1. Germline CDR1 and CDR2: SGHRS and YFSETQ. This CDR3 is built from 15 residues. V gave up 5 bases and J gave up 4 bases; unmatched junction bases: 6. The CDR3 region has the DNA TGCGCCAGCAGTCTCACAGGGGGCATTAATGAAAAACTGTTTTTT. Translation gives CASSLTGGINEKLFF.

The chain links TRBV19 to TRBJ1-4; tentatively, D is TRBD1 (5 bases). In germline, CDR1 is LNHDA, CDR2 SQIVND (reference sequence). CDR3 length: 15 residues. V lost 2 bases and J 0 bases, leaving 7 bases between the germline ends. In DNA form, the CDR3 reads TGTGCCAGTAGTATAACAGGTGCAACTAATGAAAAACTGTTTTTT. As protein: CASSITGATNEKLFF.

The CDR3 coding sequence is TGTGCCAGCGGCAGGGGAGTCACTGAAGCTTTCTTT. It encodes CASGRGVTEAFF. The rearrangement links TRBV5-6 to TRBJ1-1; possibly TRBD1 for D (6 bases). Trimming took 7 bases from V and 4 from J, leaving 11 bases between them. This CDR3 spans 12 amino acids. The germline gives CDR1 SGHDT, CDR2 YYEEEE.

The chain is built from TRBV3-1 (or the pseudogene TRBV3-2) and TRBJ1-2, with TRBD1 identical over 7 bases. CDR3 length equals 16 residues. CDR1 is LGHDT, CDR2 YNNKEL, per germline (reference sequence). V lost 4 bases to trimming and J lost 4 bases; unmatched junction nucleotides: 12. The CDR3, as DNA: TGTGCCAGCAGCCTAACAACCGACAGGGCCGGCTATGGCTACACCTTC. This translates into CASSLTTDRAGYGYTF.

The genes are TRBV7-2 and TRBJ2-7, with a possible D match to TRBD2 (5 bases). The CDR3 length is 14 residues. The V gene's germline CDR1 is SGHTA and CDR2 FQGNSA. Trimming cost V 8 bases and J 5 bases, with 19 bases left between them. The CDR3 reads CASGTSPNRNEQYF. CDR3 in DNA: TGTGCCAGCGGTACTAGTCCCAATCGGAACGAGCAGTACTTC.

This clone has only one observation. The gene calls are TRBV2 and TRBJ1-4; D perhaps matches TRBD1 (6 bases). This CDR3 contains 14 residues. Germline V gene sequence: CDR1 SNHLY, CDR2 FYNNEI. V lost 4 bases and J 8 bases, leaving 14 bases between the germline ends. The CDR3 here is CASSGTGSWEKLFF. Written as DNA, the CDR3 is TGTGCCAGCAGTGGTACAGGGTCTTGGGAAAAACTGTTTTTT.

This clone was found many times. This rearrangement joins TRBV5-4 to TRBJ1-1; the D gene is possibly TRBD1 (6 bases). The CDR3 spans 14 residues. Germline assignment: CDR1 SGHNT and CDR2 YYREEE (reference sequence). V was trimmed by 2 bases and J by 4 bases, leaving 12 bases between them. The CDR3 protein is CASSFNREGTEAFF. CDR3 nucleotides: TGTGCCAGCAGCTTCAACAGGGAAGGCACTGAAGCTTTCTTT.

The chain carries TRBV7-2 and TRBJ2-2; the match to TRBD2 covers 8 bases. Unmatched junction bases numbered 8, after V lost 2 bases and J lost 6 bases. CDR1 is SGHTA, CDR2 FQGNSA, per germline. This CDR3 spans 16 amino acids. The CDR3, as DNA: TGTGCCAGCAGCTTACGGCGGGAGGCTTCAGCCGGGGAGCTGTTTTTT. As protein: CASSLRREASAGELFF.

The gene calls are TRBV5-3 and TRBJ1-4; 8 bases line up with TRBD1. TRBV5-3 is an ORF, with its function uncertain. The CDR3 totals 16 residues. V shed 2 bases, J shed 1 base, and the junction held 4 bases outside the gene matches. The CDR3 nucleotides are TGTGCCAGAAGCTTAGAAACAGGGGGAACTAATGAAAAACTGTTTTTT. Translated, it gives CARSLETGGTNEKLFF.

The chain joins TRBV28 to TRBJ1-4; D not resolved. The CDR3 is made up of 12 amino acids. The V gene's germline CDR1 is MDHEN and CDR2 SYDVKM. V was cut by 7 bases and J by 8 bases, with 11 bases left in between. Written as DNA, the CDR3 is TGTGCCAGCACCCCTTATGGCGAAAAACTGTTTTTT. It encodes CASTPYGEKLFF.

Only one count was recorded for this clone. The CDR3 DNA sequence: TGTGCCAGCAGTTTGGGTCGGGTTAACACCGGGGAGCTGTTTTTT. Protein product: CASSLGRVNTGELFF. The V and J genes are TRBV27 and TRBJ2-2; no reliable D call. The CDR3 runs 15 residues. The V end lost 3 bases, the J end lost 2 bases, and 10 bases lay between the germline ends. Germline V gene lookup returns CDR1 MNHEY and CDR2 SMNVEV (reference sequence).

This clone was recorded a few times. This chain connects TRBV4-2 to TRBJ1-1, with unresolved D. The CDR3 sequence is 15 residues long. Trimming shortened V by 3 bases and J by 3 bases, and 14 bases separated the two germline ends. Germline values: CDR1 LGHNA, CDR2 YNFKEQ. Here the CDR3 DNA reads TGTGCCAGCAGCCACCCGGCAAGCGGGGACACTGAAGCTTTCTTT. Protein: CASSHPASGDTEAFF.

This chain connects TRBV12-3 or TRBV12-4 to TRBJ2-4, with D possibly being TRBD2 (6 bases). CDR3 length: 11 amino acids. V was clipped by 1 base and J by 12 bases, with 7 bases between them. This CDR3 is CASSLGGDQYF. In nucleotides, the CDR3 is TGTGCCAGCAGTTTAGGGGGGGATCAGTACTTC.

The rearrangement uses TRBV19 and TRBJ1-5; no clear D. The CDR3 is 16 residues long. V shed 4 bases and J shed 3 bases, with 16 bases lying between them. CDR1 and CDR2 from the germline V gene are LNHDA and SQIVND (reference sequence). CDR3 bases: TGTGCCAGTAGTACTCCCCGTAATGGCTTCAATCAGCCCCAGCATTTT. Translation: CASSTPRNGFNQPQHF.

The rearrangement links TRBV7-9 to TRBJ1-1; 7 bases are shared with TRBD1. Losses at the gene ends were 5 bases for V and 7 bases for J; bases not matched to a gene: 13. The CDR3 runs 15 residues. Germline CDR1 is SEHNR and CDR2 is FQNEAQ (reference sequence). The CDR3 protein is CASSLWDSAGGEAFF. The CDR3 nucleotides read TGTGCCAGCAGCCTGTGGGACAGTGCGGGTGGTGAAGCTTTCTTT.

The chain employs TRBV30 and TRBJ1-2, with D possibly TRBD1 on 5 matching bases. Trimming shortened V by 3 bases and J by 6 bases, and 8 bases separated the two germline ends. There are 11 residues in the CDR3. The germline CDR1 and CDR2 sequences are GTSNPN and SVGIG (reference sequence). The CDR3 nucleotides are TGTGCCTGGAGGGGGGGGAATGGCTACACCTTC. Translated, it gives CAWRGGNGYTF.

The rearrangement links TRBV5-4 to TRBJ1-6, with D perhaps TRBD1 (6 bases). The CDR3 extends over 19 amino acids. Deletions cut 3 bases from V and 2 bases from J, with 21 bases between. Germline assignment: CDR1 SGHNT and CDR2 YYREEE (reference sequence). CDR3 DNA: TGTGCCAGCAGCTCGGCCTCTCGGGGGGCATCCCCCTATAATTCACCCCTCCACTTT. Protein: CASSSASRGASPYNSPLHF. Full variable domain (outside the CDR3, taken from reference TRBV5-4 and TRBJ1-6): ETGVTQSPTHLIKTRGQQVTLRCSSQSGHNTVSWYQQALGQGPQFIFQYYREEENGRGNFPPRFSGLQFPNYSSELNVNALELDDSALYLCASSSASRGASPYNSPLHFGNGTRLTVT.

The genes are TRBV5-1 and TRBJ2-7; D gene unclear. Germline V gives CDR1 SGHRS, CDR2 YFSETQ. Trimming removed 0 bases at V and 7 bases at J, with 8 bases between. This CDR3 is built from 12 residues. DNA of the CDR3: TGCGCCAGCAGCTTGGCCTCCCAGGAGCAGTACTTC. The encoded protein is CASSLASQEQYF.

The J gene is TRBJ1-1, the V gene TRBV27; 7 bases agree with TRBD1. Germline lookup yields CDR1 MNHEY and CDR2 SMNVEV (reference sequence). The CDR3 is made up of 16 amino acids. The ends lost 4 bases at V and 1 base at J; junction bases unmatched: 9. The CDR3 reads CASSSPRGQPNTEAFF. DNA of the CDR3: TGTGCCAGCAGTTCTCCTAGGGGACAGCCGAACACTGAAGCTTTCTTT.

This chain connects TRBV19 to TRBJ1-5, with D perhaps matching TRBD1 (5 bases). V lost 3 bases to trimming and J lost 3 bases, with 12 bases between them. Per germline, CDR1 LNHDA and CDR2 SQIVND (reference sequence). The CDR3 has 15 amino acids. DNA of the CDR3: TGTGCCAGTAGTATTACGACAGAATCCAATCAGCCCCAGCATTTT. Encoded protein: CASSITTESNQPQHF. The entire variable domain, with the rest obtained from reference TRBV19 and TRBJ1-5, is as follows: DGGITQSPKYLFRKEGQNVTLSCEQNLNHDAMYWYRQDPGQGLRLIYYSQIVNDFQKGDIAEGYSVSREKKESFPLTVTSAQKNPTAFYLCASSITTESNQPQHFGDGTRLSIL.

The rearrangement uses TRBV2 and TRBJ1-4; the match to TRBD1 covers 7 bases. Trimming cost V 8 bases and J 10 bases; bases outside gene matches: 4. The CDR3 covers 11 residues. In germline, CDR1 is SNHLY, CDR2 FYNNEI. The CDR3 spells CASGDSSKLFF. The CDR3 coding sequence is TGTGCCAGCGGGGACAGTTCAAAACTGTTTTTT.

V and J are TRBV25-1 and TRBJ1-2; TRBD1 matches 8 bases. CDR3 length equals 18 residues. The V segment lost 4 bases and the J segment 1 base; nucleotides outside the gene matches: 14. Germline assignment: CDR1 MGHDK and CDR2 SYGVNS. The CDR3 protein is CASSATVGQGRSNYGYTF. In nucleotides, the CDR3 is TGTGCCAGCAGTGCAACGGTAGGACAGGGCCGAAGTAACTATGGCTACACCTTC.

V and J are TRBV28 and TRBJ2-2, with D tentatively TRBD2 (6 bases). Germline V gene lookup returns CDR1 MDHEN and CDR2 SYDVKM. The CDR3 has 14 residues. Trimming stripped 7 bases from V and 6 bases from J, with 15 bases between. The CDR3 sequence is CASTELTSSGELFF. The CDR3 DNA reads as TGTGCCAGCACCGAGTTAACTAGCTCCGGGGAGCTGTTTTTT.

The chain carries TRBV28 and TRBJ2-7, with 10 bases aligning to TRBD1. Germline V gene sequence: CDR1 MDHEN, CDR2 SYDVKM. The CDR3 runs to 15 residues. V lost 5 bases and J lost 4; bases outside the gene matches: 8. The CDR3 here is CASSPDRGRVYEQYF. CDR3 nucleotides: TGTGCCAGCAGTCCCGACAGGGGGCGCGTTTACGAGCAGTACTTC.

V usage is TRBV7-2 and J usage is TRBJ2-1; D remains ambiguous. There are 15 residues in the CDR3. CDR1 is SGHTA and CDR2 is FQGNSA in the germline V gene. Deletions cut 3 bases from V and 0 bases from J, with 9 bases between. The CDR3 region is CASSLTVTSYNEQFF. The CDR3 DNA reads TGTGCCAGCAGCTTGACTGTGACCTCCTACAATGAGCAGTTCTTC.

The genes are TRBV6-5 and TRBJ1-2; D is ambiguous. V was cut by 0 bases and J by 8 bases, with 10 bases left in between. CDR3 size: 13 residues. Germline V gives CDR1 MNHEY, CDR2 SVGAGI. The CDR3 protein is CASSYSIRGGYTF. The CDR3, as DNA: TGTGCCAGCAGTTACTCGATCCGGGGAGGCTACACCTTC.

The chain has TRBV12-3 or TRBV12-4 and TRBJ2-7; possibly TRBD1 for D (5 bases). V was shortened by 1 base and J by 3 bases, with 7 bases between the two germline ends. This CDR3 has 13 amino acids. The CDR3 loop reads CASSLGQNYEQYF. As DNA, the CDR3 is TGTGCCAGCAGTTTAGGACAGAACTACGAGCAGTACTTC.

In its sample, this clone was seen once. The rearrangement joins TRBV27 to TRBJ2-3; 9 bases map to TRBD2. Trimming at V came to 7 bases and at J to 1 base, leaving 6 bases not matched to a gene. Germline V gene lookup returns CDR1 MNHEY and CDR2 SMNVEV (reference sequence). This CDR3 spans 15 amino acids. CDR3 nucleotide sequence: TGTGCCAGCACTGGCGGGGGGGCCGGCACAGATACGCAGTATTTT. This gives the protein CASTGGGAGTDTQYF.